This TCR beta chain was sequenced for a study of cytomegalovirus exposure and HLA in healthy donors. This clone appeared once. The germline V gene encodes CDR1 SGHAT and CDR2 FQNNGV. V was pared by 5 bases and J by 1 base, with 11 bases between. The CDR3 has 14 amino acids. PCR used 60 Vbeta primers and 13 Jbeta primers. The protocol was immunoSEQ multiplex PCR, while the TCRdb copy is restricted to in-frame clones and leaves out a portion. The sample contains some 200,000 clones, about three quarters of which appear only once. The sequencing sample was made of PBMCs. The chain uses TRBV11-2 and TRBJ1-1; no reliable D call. This receptor was taken from a man aged 35 to 55 in good health and CMV-seronegative. CDR3 coding DNA: TGTGCCAGCAGCCGTCTTACTTGGAACACTGAAGCTTTCTTT. It translates to CASSRLTWNTEAFF. Combining the CDR3 with reference TRBV11-2 and TRBJ1-1 gives the whole variable domain EAGVAQSPRYKIIEKRQSVAFWCNPISGHATLYWYQQILGQGPKLLIQFQNNGVVDDSQLPKDRFSAERLKGVDSTLKIQPAKLEDSAVYLCASSRLTWNTEAFFGQGTRLTVV.